The 25 T cell receptor beta chains below come from one sample, sequenced in a study of tumor-infiltrating lymphocytes in primary liver carcinoma. Priming with a constant-region primer yielded TCR beta cDNA from about 480 ng total RNA. A slightly modified ARM-PCR protocol with three nested multiplex PCR rounds produced these TCR beta libraries. It was with TRBV1-TRBV30 forward primers and a C-beta reverse primer that the first two PCR rounds were run, at around 11 cycles each. TCRdb itself ran the multiplex PCR reads through MiXCR, one entry per CDR3 protein. This sample has about 92,000 distinct CDR3 sequences, with around 70% found just once. The roughly 18-32 mg bulk tissue piece was not sorted before simultaneous RNA and DNA extraction. The sequencing input was tumor-adjacent normal liver tissue. Receptors originate from a man in his forties with primary liver carcinoma and hepatitis B virus infection.

On this clonotype itself: Mismatch with germline at one junction end may stem from a read error. The DNA of the CDR3 is TGCGCCAACAGCCAAGATCCTGACAGGGTTGCTGAAGCTTTCTTT. It yields the protein CANSQDPDRVAEAFF. This chain connects TRBV4-1 to TRBJ1-1, with 7 bases matching TRBD1. Germline CDR1 and CDR2: MGHRA and YSYEKL. The CDR3 runs to 15 residues.

The chain carries TRBV28 and TRBJ2-7; 11 nucleotides agree with TRBD2. The CDR3 spans 15 residues. The germline V gene has CDR1 MDHEN and CDR2 SYDVKM. Losses at the gene ends were 4 bases for V and 3 bases for J; bases not matched to a gene: 5. The CDR3 region is CASSSLLAGVYEQYF. The DNA of the CDR3 is TGTGCCAGCAGTTCCTTACTAGCGGGAGTCTACGAGCAGTACTTC.

For this clonotype: Here the CDR3 omits its conserved ending phenylalanine or tryptophan, so a read error is the likely source. This rearrangement joins TRBV28 to TRBJ2-3; 7 bases align to TRBD2. The germline V gene has CDR1 MDHEN and CDR2 SYDVKM. This CDR3 contains 17 residues. The CDR3 DNA reads as TGTGCCAACAGTTCGGACACGGGGAGGGAGCGCACAGATACGCAGTATTTA. It translates to CANSSDTGRERTDTQYL.

As to this clonotype: The final CDR3 position lacks the conserved phenylalanine or tryptophan, pointing to a likely read error. The chain carries TRBV28 and TRBJ2-6; D remains ambiguous. V shed 5 bases and J shed 0 bases, with 8 bases lying between them. CDR1 is MDHEN and CDR2 is SYDVKM in the germline V gene. This CDR3 has 15 amino acids. The chain's CDR3 is CASSRHVSGANVLTS. The CDR3 bases are TGTGCCAGCAGTCGACACGTCTCTGGGGCCAACGTCCTGACTTCC.

This clonotype was seen many times. This rearrangement joins TRBV6-1 to TRBJ1-5, with TRBD1 matching over 7 bases. Germline loops: CDR1 MNHNS, CDR2 SASEGT. The CDR3 is made up of 12 amino acids. The CDR3 reads CAADRANQPQHF. As DNA, the CDR3 is TGTGCGGCCGACAGGGCTAATCAGCCCCAGCATTTT.

About this clonotype itself: Relative to the germline gene, one junction end is altered; a read error may explain this. This chain uses TRBV2 with TRBJ2-3; maybe TRBD1 (6 bases). Germline assignment: CDR1 SNHLY and CDR2 FYNNEI. This CDR3 is 13 amino acids long. Here the CDR3 reads CAGSEGGDGTQYF. The CDR3 region has the DNA TGTGCCGGCAGTGAAGGGGGTGATGGTACGCAGTATTTT.

This clonotype was found a few times. A read error may explain this, as a much larger clone is one base away. DNA for the CDR3: TGTGCCAGCAGTGAGGACCAACCCGATGACTACACCTTC. This encodes CASSEDQPDDYTF. V usage is TRBV6-1 and J usage is TRBJ1-2; D not resolved. Germline lookup yields CDR1 MNHNS and CDR2 SASEGT. The CDR3 runs 13 residues. Trimming took off 3 bases at V and 10 bases at J, with 15 bases between the two ends.

Regarding this clonotype: A much bigger clone sits one base away, suggesting this may be a read error. J is TRBJ2-3 and V is TRBV13, with TRBD2 identical over 7 bases. The CDR3 length is 16 residues. From germline, CDR1 is PRHDT and CDR2 FYEKMQ (reference sequence). CDR3 loop: CASNLGTGGGPDTQYF. As DNA, the CDR3 is TGTGCCAGCAACTTAGGAACGGGAGGAGGGCCAGATACGCAGTATTTT.

About this clonotype: Being one base from a much bigger clone, this may be a read error. The chain combines TRBV28 with TRBJ2-1; D gene ambiguous. This CDR3 has 12 residues. CDR1 and CDR2 (germline): MDHEN, SYDVKM. CDR3 in DNA: TGTGCCAGCAGAACGTCCTACAATGGGCAGTTCTTC. Protein: CASRTSYNGQFF.

This clonotype was seen at least ten times. The rearrangement uses TRBV6-1 and TRBJ2-7; 7 nucleotides agree with TRBD2. The V gene's germline CDR1 is MNHNS and CDR2 SASEGT. The CDR3 covers 13 residues. The ends lost 3 bases at V and 1 base at J; junction bases unmatched: 0. This CDR3 reads CASSERGSYEQYF. CDR3 coding DNA: TGTGCCAGCAGTGAGCGGGGGTCCTACGAGCAGTACTTC.

This chain uses TRBV7-9 with TRBJ1-6; no reliable D call. CDR1 and CDR2 from the germline V gene are SEHNR and FQNEAQ (reference sequence). This CDR3 contains 14 residues. Between the trimmed V and J ends, which lost 3 bases and 7 bases, there was a span of 10 bases. The CDR3 DNA is TGTGCCAGCAGCTTTAACCCGGGAAATTCACCCCTCCACTTT. It specifies CASSFNPGNSPLHF.

On this clonotype itself: An end of the junction differs from the germline gene, which may be a read error. V usage is TRBV12-3 or TRBV12-4 and J usage is TRBJ2-1, with a possible D match to TRBD2 (6 bases). This CDR3 spans 15 amino acids. The CDR3 nucleotides are TGTGCCAGCACCCCCGGGATTAGCGGCCCCAATGAGCAGCTCTTC. Its translation: CASTPGISGPNEQLF.

This clonotype appeared a few times. A much larger clone lies one base from this, so it may be a read error. J is TRBJ2-1 and V is TRBV10-2; D remains ambiguous. The length of the CDR3 is 11 residues. The germline V gene has CDR1 WSHSY and CDR2 SAAADI. CDR3 DNA: TGCGCCCGCAGTGATGGTGATGAGCAGTTCTTC. It codes for CARSDGDEQFF.

The rearrangement uses TRBV19 and TRBJ2-3; 8 bases match TRBD1. This CDR3 comprises 16 residues. CDR1 is LNHDA and CDR2 is SQIVND in the germline V gene (reference sequence). V gave up 5 bases and J gave up 1 base; unmatched junction bases: 8. CDR3 in DNA: TGTGCCAGTAGTCTCTCTCCAGGGGGCCGCACAGATACGCAGTATTTT. It codes for CASSLSPGGRTDTQYF.

This clonotype was picked up a small number of times. The chain uses TRBV5-1 and TRBJ2-1; the D is unclear. Trimming took 1 base from V and 7 from J, leaving 12 bases between them. This CDR3 is built from 14 residues. Germline V lookup: CDR1 SGHRS, CDR2 YFSETQ. This CDR3 reads CASSLWGMVNEQFF. Here the CDR3 DNA reads TGCGCCAGCAGCTTGTGGGGTATGGTTAATGAGCAGTTCTTC.

Notes on this clonotype: The germline gene is not matched at one end of the junction; a read error may be the cause. The chain links TRBV6-2 or TRBV6-3 to TRBJ2-1; 8 bases align to TRBD2. The CDR3 is 16 amino acids. Germline CDR1 is MNHEY and CDR2 is SVGEGT. CDR3 sequence (DNA): TGTGCCTGCAGTATAACGGGAGGGGTTTTCTTTAATGAGAAGTTCTTC. Translating gives CACSITGGVFFNEKFF.

The chain has TRBV29-1 and TRBJ1-2; D unclear. The CDR3 sequence is 13 residues long. The V end lost 8 bases, the J end lost 2 bases, and 15 bases lay between the germline ends. Germline CDR1 is SQVTM and CDR2 is ANQGSEA. The CDR3 DNA follows: TGCAGCCTCGTTTTGACCCAAAACTATGGCTACACCTTC. The encoded protein is CSLVLTQNYGYTF.

This clonotype showed up just a few times. Just one base apart from a much larger clone, this may be a read error. V usage is TRBV12-5 and J usage is TRBJ2-1; D possibly corresponds to TRBD1 (6 bases). The V and J ends lost 7 bases and 9 bases respectively, with 22 bases between them. This CDR3 comprises 15 residues. Germline CDR1 reads LGHNT; CDR2 reads FRNRAP. The DNA for the CDR3 is TGTGCTAGTGCCGCTGAAATTACAGGGCATAGTGAGCAGTTCTTC. Translated: CASAAEITGHSEQFF.

As to this clonotype: Without the conserved terminal phenylalanine or tryptophan, this CDR3 likely stems from a read error. The limits of the CDR3 on the DNA are not certain, so only TCRdb's listed CDR3 is given. The V call is TRBV11-2, the J call TRBJ2-7. The germline CDR1 and CDR2 sequences are SGHAT and FQNNGV. The CDR3 adds up to 15 amino acids, both ends counted. Here the CDR3 reads CASSPTQLGPCEQYL.

This clonotype has more than one count but fewer than ten. In this CDR3 the conserved last residue, phenylalanine or tryptophan, is missing, so a read error is likely. This rearrangement joins TRBV2 to TRBJ2-4, with a possible D match to TRBD1 (6 bases). Germline V lookup: CDR1 SNHLY, CDR2 FYNNEI. The CDR3 loop spans 14 amino acids. Trimming left V 7 bases short and J 5 bases short, with 15 bases between. CDR3 nucleotides: TGTGCCAGCATCCCAGAGAACAGGGAAAACATTCAGTACTTA. It translates to CASIPENRENIQYL.

The chain combines TRBV11-2 with TRBJ2-7, with D possibly being TRBD1 or TRBD2 (5 bases each). V was cut by 1 base and J by 0 bases, with 10 bases left in between. Germline CDR1 and CDR2: SGHAT and FQNNGV. The CDR3 runs 15 residues. The CDR3 DNA reads as TGTGCCAGCAGCTTAGTGGGTGGGGGCTCCTACGAGCAGTACTTC. This translates into CASSLVGGGSYEQYF.

V is TRBV29-1 and J is TRBJ2-3, with no clear D. Germline V gives CDR1 SQVTM, CDR2 ANQGSEA. The CDR3 is 16 residues long. The V and J ends lost 7 bases and 2 bases respectively, with 22 bases between them. The CDR3 reads CSASPLSAEPTDTQYF. CDR3 in DNA: TGCAGCGCCAGCCCACTATCGGCTGAACCCACAGATACGCAGTATTTT.

In this sample, this clonotype turned up a few times. A read error may be the cause here, since a much bigger clone is one base away. The chain employs TRBV6-5 and TRBJ1-5, with D hard to call. The CDR3 loop spans 16 amino acids. Germline V CDR1 and CDR2: MNHEY, SVGAGI. The CDR3 sequence is CACSPSPDGSNQPQHF. For the CDR3, the DNA is TGTGCCTGCAGCCCGAGCCCGGACGGGAGCAATCAGCCCCAGCATTTT.

Comments on this clonotype: No conserved phenylalanine or tryptophan ends this CDR3, so it is likely a read error. The V and J genes are TRBV11-2 and TRBJ2-7; TRBD1 might be the D (6 bases). This CDR3 has 17 amino acids. Germline lookup yields CDR1 SGHAT and CDR2 FQNNGV. The CDR3 DNA reads TGTGTCAGCAGCTTATACTTCGGGACACCCAGCTCCTACGAGCAGTACTCC. Its translation: CVSSLYFGTPSSYEQYS.

The table lists this clonotype with many counts. This chain connects TRBV12-3 or TRBV12-4 to TRBJ2-3; the match to TRBD2 covers 11 bases. Losses at the gene ends were 4 bases for V and 1 base for J; bases not matched to a gene: 1. The CDR3 covers 15 residues. CDR3 coding DNA: TGTGCCAGCAGTTCGGGACTAGCGGGCACAGATACGCAGTATTTT. Translation gives CASSSGLAGTDTQYF.